This T cell receptor beta chain emerged from a study of spatial heterogeneity in lung cancer. Overall study: Compared with alpha-chain sequences, beta-chain sequences were consistently detected in greater numbers.

Overall study findings and caveats: Ubiquitous expanded tumor TCRs were observed in blood more at resection than follow-up.

To note about this clonotype: Its antigen is not known.

All TCR cDNA molecules were individually tagged with a unique molecular identifier. One entry per CDR3 protein results from TCRdb running MiXCR on the 5' RACE reads. The data hold roughly 70,000 distinct CDR3 sequences, with roughly 14% observed a single time. Germline-derived CDR1 and CDR2 are SNHLY and FYNNEI. J was trimmed by 1 base and V by 9 bases; bases with no gene match: 5. The CDR3 covers 13 residues. Time point defined: sample taken at primary tumor resection. From tumor, nontumor lung or frozen PBMC, whole RNA was taken unsorted for sequencing. 72 TRACERx patients with early, untreated non-small cell lung cancer donated samples.

The sequencing here drew on PBMCs, taken at surgery. This TCR came from a male donor with early-stage non-small cell lung cancer. The chain combines TRBV2 with TRBJ2-7; 8 positions agree with TRBD1. In DNA form, the CDR3 reads TGTGCCAGTGGGCAGGGGGCATCCTACGAGCAGTACTTC. This encodes CASGQGASYEQYF.